This TCR beta chain was retrieved from a study of identical twins. Germline V lookup: CDR1 SGHNT, CDR2 YYREEE (reference sequence). Trimming cost V 3 bases and J 0 bases, with 10 bases left between them. There are 15 residues in the CDR3. Details on this clonotype: Antigen unknown.

A universal primer site was added by template switching, and unique molecular identifiers were carried by the cDNA. TCRdb independently ran MiXCR on the 5' RACE reads; one entry per CDR3 protein. The sample consists of around 280,000 distinct CDR3 sequences, about 8.9% of them appearing once. Study outcomes and limitations: Reduced insertions were recorded for abundant cord blood beta clonotypes, with no such pattern in memory repertoires.

This sample was shared with a second study, whose subject was yellow fever vaccine responses in identical twins.

The chain links TRBV5-4 to TRBJ2-1; possible D gene TRBD2, 7 bases. The sample consisted of memory (CD45RO+) T cells sorted from blood. The TCR comes from a young woman in good health. CDR3 loop: CASSWGGGSYNEQFF. DNA for the CDR3: TGTGCCAGCAGCTGGGGGGGCGGCTCCTACAATGAGCAGTTCTTC.